A single sample gave rise to the 10 T cell receptor beta chains below, sequenced in a study of blood T cell repertoires in COVID-19. Sequencing was performed with immunoSEQ multiplex PCR; in TCRdb, only in-frame clones are kept and a portion is missing. The sample has about 130,000 clones; 86% are singletons. The sequenced sample consisted of PBMCs or T cells enriched from blood (not recorded which). Every receptor here comes from a woman between 45 and 65 years old who had recovered from COVID-19.

This rearrangement joins TRBV19 to TRBJ1-5, with 7 bases fitting TRBD1. The germline V gene has CDR1 LNHDA and CDR2 SQIVND (reference sequence). The CDR3 runs to 15 residues. Losses at the gene ends were 8 bases for V and 4 bases for J; bases not matched to a gene: 11. The CDR3 DNA reads TGTGCCAGTGGGAGACCCGACAGGGAAAATCAGCCCCAGCATTTT. Translation gives CASGRPDRENQPQHF.

This sequence joins TRBV11-2 and TRBJ1-3; perhaps TRBD1 as D (5 bases). The CDR3 runs to 14 residues. V was clipped by 3 bases and J by 6 bases, with 12 bases between them. Looked up from germline, CDR1 is SGHAT and CDR2 is FQNNGV. CDR3 bases: TGTGCCAGCAGCTTCGGGACTAAGCTAAACACCATATATTTT. It specifies CASSFGTKLNTIYF.

The chain is built from TRBV19 and TRBJ2-5, with TRBD2 matching 13 bases. V trimming: 5 bases; J trimming: 5 bases; junction bases outside the gene matches: 5. CDR1 is LNHDA, CDR2 SQIVND, per germline (reference sequence). CDR3 length equals 15 residues. The CDR3 nucleotides are TGTGCCAGTAGTCCTATGGGACTAGCGGGGGAGACCCAGTACTTC. The encoded protein is CASSPMGLAGETQYF.

The chain joins TRBV13 to TRBJ2-3; 8 nucleotides align to TRBD2. CDR1 PRHDT and CDR2 FYEKMQ come from the germline V gene (reference sequence). The CDR3 runs to 14 residues. V dropped 4 bases and J dropped 0; count of bases not matched to a gene: 0. CDR3 in amino acids: CASSSSGSTDTQYF. For the CDR3, the DNA is TGTGCCAGCAGCTCTAGCGGGAGCACAGATACGCAGTATTTT. Drawing the rest from reference TRBV13 and TRBJ2-3, the complete variable domain is AAGVIQSPRHLIKEKRETATLKCYPIPRHDTVYWYQQGPGQDPQFLISFYEKMQSDKGSIPDRFSAQQFSDYHSELNMSSLELGDSALYFCASSSSGSTDTQYFGPGTRLTVL.

J is TRBJ2-7 and V is TRBV10-1, with 9 bases that match TRBD1. Trimming removed 0 bases from V and 3 bases from J; junction bases left unmatched: 0. Germline V gene data show CDR1 as WNHNN and CDR2 as SYGVQD (reference sequence). The CDR3 has 14 residues. This chain's CDR3 is CASSESGQGYEQYF. CDR3 nucleotides: TGCGCCAGCAGTGAGTCGGGACAGGGCTACGAGCAGTACTTC.

This clone is a singleton in its sample. The chain has TRBV12-5 and TRBJ1-5, with D possibly TRBD1 on 6 matching bases. This CDR3 contains 15 residues. Germline CDR1 and CDR2: LGHNT and FRNRAP. The germline V and J ends were trimmed by 1 base and 4 bases, with 11 bases remaining between them. The CDR3 coding sequence is TGTGCTAGTGGTTTGGGGGAGACAGGAAATCAGCCCCAGCATTTT. Its translation: CASGLGETGNQPQHF.

The V and J genes are TRBV7-2 and TRBJ1-2; 7 nucleotides match TRBD1. Germline V lookup: CDR1 SGHTA, CDR2 FQGNSA. The CDR3 is 16 amino acids. V gave up 4 bases and J gave up 7 bases; unmatched junction bases: 15. The CDR3 here is CASSYTSGQTVGGYTF. CDR3 DNA: TGTGCCAGCAGCTACACGTCGGGACAGACTGTTGGTGGCTACACCTTC.

This rearrangement joins TRBV11-2 to TRBJ2-2; a possible D gene is TRBD1 (6 bases). The CDR3 consists of 16 residues. Germline V gives CDR1 SGHAT, CDR2 FQNNGV. Trimming took off 5 bases at V and 7 bases at J, with 20 bases between the two ends. In DNA form, the CDR3 reads TGTGCCAGCAGCCGATATGTGGGCACAGGGATCGGGGAGCTGTTTTTT. Amino acid sequence: CASSRYVGTGIGELFF. Complete variable domain (other parts from reference TRBV11-2 and TRBJ2-2): EAGVAQSPRYKIIEKRQSVAFWCNPISGHATLYWYQQILGQGPKLLIQFQNNGVVDDSQLPKDRFSAERLKGVDSTLKIQPAKLEDSAVYLCASSRYVGTGIGELFFGEGSRLTVL.

This clone has more than one count but fewer than ten. This rearrangement joins TRBV19 to TRBJ1-5; the match to TRBD1 covers 7 bases. The CDR3 runs to 15 residues. Germline V gene sequence: CDR1 LNHDA, CDR2 SQIVND (reference sequence). V was pared by 3 bases and J by 0 bases, with 2 bases of the junction left unmatched. The chain's CDR3 is CASSIGQVSNQPQHF. The CDR3 region has the DNA TGTGCCAGTAGTATCGGACAGGTTAGCAATCAGCCCCAGCATTTT.

The CDR3 DNA reads as TGTGCCAGCAGCGGACAGGGGAGGGGATCACCCCTCCACTTT. Encoded protein: CASSGQGRGSPLHF. The chain combines TRBV2 with TRBJ1-6; 9 bases line up with TRBD1. V dropped 6 bases and J dropped 10; count of bases not matched to a gene: 7. Germline values: CDR1 SNHLY, CDR2 FYNNEI. This CDR3 is 14 amino acids long.